Detailed here is one T cell receptor (beta chain). No antigen is known for it. The sample is drawn from a study of cytomegalovirus exposure and HLA in healthy donors. 13 Jbeta primers and 60 Vbeta primers were used for the PCR. Here immunoSEQ multiplex PCR was the method, and the copy in TCRdb shows in-frame clones only, minus some. The sample holds roughly 100,000 clones; approximately 87% are singletons and the top ten take around 2.6%. The V gene end was trimmed by 0 bases and the J gene end by 1 base; junction bases not matched to a gene: 6. Germline-derived CDR1 and CDR2 are SGHAT and FQNNGV. The CDR3 totals 17 residues. Findings and caveats of the study: In a later analysis, an Asian-associated ancestry cluster reportedly showed fewer N-insertions than the roughly 650-donor mean.

The V gene is TRBV11-2, the J gene TRBJ2-7, with 10 bases aligning to TRBD2. The sample taken for sequencing was PBMCs. The receptor's source is a man aged 35 to 55 in good health and CMV-seronegative. CDR3 nucleotide sequence: TGTGCCAGCAGCTTAGATTGGGCTAGCGGGGGTTCCTACGAGCAGTACTTC. This encodes CASSLDWASGGSYEQYF.